The source of this T cell receptor (beta chain) is a study of cytotoxic CD8 clonotypes in ibrutinib-treated CLL. General study results and limits: T-cell clonality at baseline went above that of age-matched healthy donors and rose and fell with circulating CD8+ T-cell counts.

Genomic DNA in an amount of about 2 micrograms was extracted from cryopreserved PBMCs and used for the preparation of TCR beta libraries. Here immunoSEQ multiplex PCR was the method, and the copy in TCRdb shows in-frame clones only, minus some. The sample records fewer than 100,000 clones, 70% to 80% being singletons. Between the trimmed V and J ends, which lost 2 bases and 1 base, there was a span of 14 bases. CDR1 is GTSNPN and CDR2 is SVGIG in the germline V gene (reference sequence). CDR3 length equals 15 residues. About this clone: Its cognate antigen is unknown.

The sequencing used PBMCs, collected after 12 months of ibrutinib treatment. The rearrangement joins TRBV30 to TRBJ2-5; weak D call: TRBD2 (6 bases). This TCR derives from a human donor with chronic lymphocytic leukemia. In DNA form, the CDR3 reads TGTGCCTGGAGTTCGGGGGTTGGGGGCCAAGAGACCCAGTACTTC. Protein sequence: CAWSSGVGGQETQYF.